This entry describes one TCR beta chain. Source study methods: Nucleated cell number was recorded as an estimate derived from reference gene primer amplification. Assay: immunoSEQ multiplex PCR; the TCRdb copy retains only in-frame clones and omits some. V and J calls and clone size are copied from that table; D and trimming were computed from the DNA. The sample gives some 80,000 clones, about 88% of which show up once; roughly a fifth is in the top ten. The germline gives CDR1 ENHRY, CDR2 SYGVKD. V lost 6 bases and J 3 bases, leaving 12 bases between the germline ends. This CDR3 contains 14 residues. The source of the sample is a study of blood T cell repertoires in COVID-19. Across the whole study: Spain, Italy and the United States supplied samples that represented acute and convalescent COVID-19. Sources were T cells, B-cell-depleted T cells, or PBMCs; the material itself was cDNA or gDNA.

The chain has TRBV10-3 and TRBJ1-5, with a tentative D call TRBD1 (6 bases). Sequenced: peripheral blood. This sequence was found in a human donor in a cohort sampled during active COVID-19. CDR3 nucleotides: TGTGCCATCAGCCAGGACAGCCACAATCAGCCCCAGCATTTT. This translates into CAISQDSHNQPQHF.